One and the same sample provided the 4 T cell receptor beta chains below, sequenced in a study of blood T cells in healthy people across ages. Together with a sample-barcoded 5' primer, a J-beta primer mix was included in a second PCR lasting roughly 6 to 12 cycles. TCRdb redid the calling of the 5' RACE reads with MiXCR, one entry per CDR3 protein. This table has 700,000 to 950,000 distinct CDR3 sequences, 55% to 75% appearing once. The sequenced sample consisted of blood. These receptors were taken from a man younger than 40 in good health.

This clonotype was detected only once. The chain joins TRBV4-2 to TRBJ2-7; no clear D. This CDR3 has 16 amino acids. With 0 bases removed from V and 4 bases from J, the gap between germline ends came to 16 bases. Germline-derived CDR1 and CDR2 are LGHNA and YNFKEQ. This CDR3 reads CASSQEGALGIYEQYF. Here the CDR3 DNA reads TGTGCCAGCAGCCAAGAAGGTGCCCTAGGAATATACGAGCAGTACTTC.

The CDR3 region is CASSRGDRDTDTQYF. CDR3 in DNA: TGCGCCAGCAGCCGAGGGGACAGGGACACAGATACGCAGTATTTT. J is TRBJ2-3 and V is TRBV4-3; 9 bases agree with TRBD1. V lost 4 bases, J lost 2 bases, and 4 bases stayed unmatched. The CDR3 is 15 residues long. CDR1 is LGHNA, CDR2 YSLEER, per germline.

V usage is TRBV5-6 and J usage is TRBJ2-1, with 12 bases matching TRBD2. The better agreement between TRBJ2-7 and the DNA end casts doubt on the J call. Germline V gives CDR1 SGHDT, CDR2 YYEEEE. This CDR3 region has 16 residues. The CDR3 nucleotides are TGTGCCAGCAGCTTGCCCGGGGACGGGACTAGCGGGGAGCAGTACTTC. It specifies CASSLPGDGTSGEQYF.

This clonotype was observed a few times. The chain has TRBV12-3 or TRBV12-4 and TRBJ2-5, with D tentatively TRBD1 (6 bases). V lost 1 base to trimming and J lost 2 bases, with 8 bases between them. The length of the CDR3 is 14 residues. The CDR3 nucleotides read TGTGCCAGCAGTTTAGACAGGGAGCAAGAGACCCAGTACTTC. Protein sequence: CASSLDREQETQYF.